This T cell receptor beta chain was recovered during a study of glioma-infiltrating T cells. Study outcomes and limitations: Only very few CDR3 sequences appeared in both tissue and blood. Tissue-blood divergence was below expectation in non-neoplastic patients, above in gliomas.

This clonotype was recorded at least ten times. What it recognizes is unknown. Amplification of TCR alpha and beta CDR3 regions from RNA used iRepertoire nested multiplex PCR. Input was roughly 95-400 ng of tissue mRNA or PBMC total RNA. TCRdb passed the multiplex PCR reads through MiXCR, listing each CDR3 protein once. The table lists about 130,000 distinct CDR3 sequences, around 23% of them singletons. The V gene's germline CDR1 is MGHRA and CDR2 YSYEKL. After removal of 4 bases from V and 10 bases from J, the junction contained 8 bases not matched to a gene. The CDR3 loop spans 15 amino acids. The V call is TRBV4-1, the J call TRBJ2-1, with TRBD2 matching over 12 bases. Sequencing used glioma tissue, nonneoplastic brain tissue, or PBMCs (not recorded which). The clonotype originates from a human donor with low-grade glioma or glioblastoma, undergoing nonglioma brain surgery, or in good health (not recorded which). CDR3 amino acids: CASSPRTSGAGEQFF. DNA of the CDR3: TGCGCCAGCAGCCCTAGGACTAGCGGGGCCGGCGAGCAGTTCTTC.